The clone carrying this TCR beta chain was seen at least ten times. This record belongs to a study of T-cell memory formation after mild COVID-19. This CDR3 has 14 amino acids. V lost 1 base, J lost 12 bases, and 16 bases lay in between. The germline gives CDR1 LGHDT, CDR2 YNNKEL (reference sequence). TCRdb ran MiXCR on the 5' RACE reads and lists one entry per CDR3 protein. The data contain 200,000 or so distinct CDR3 sequences, over 9.5% of them seen just once; the ten biggest clones take up 3.5% to 4%. The sample taken for sequencing was PBMCs or a T cell subset sorted from them (not recorded which). The chain couples TRBV3-1 to TRBJ2-4; the D gene could be TRBD1 or TRBD2 (6 bases each). The receptor's source is a man in his late teens or twenties who had mild COVID-19 (a few samples of this study predate the infection). Cell type and time point are not known. CDR3 nucleotide sequence: TGTGCCAGCAGCCAAGGGGGGGTGTGGACAGATCAGTACTTC. This encodes CASSQGGVWTDQYF.